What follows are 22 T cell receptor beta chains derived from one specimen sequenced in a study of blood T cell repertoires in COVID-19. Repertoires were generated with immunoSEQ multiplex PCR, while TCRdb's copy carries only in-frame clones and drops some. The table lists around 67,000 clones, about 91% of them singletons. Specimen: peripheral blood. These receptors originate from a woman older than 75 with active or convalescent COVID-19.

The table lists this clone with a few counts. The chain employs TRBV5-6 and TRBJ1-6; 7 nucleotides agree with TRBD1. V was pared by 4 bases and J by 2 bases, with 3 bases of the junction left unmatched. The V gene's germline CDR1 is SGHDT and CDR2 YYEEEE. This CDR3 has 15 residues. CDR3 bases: TGTGCCAGCAGCCGACAGGGCCCCTATAATTCACCCCTCCACTTT. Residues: CASSRQGPYNSPLHF.

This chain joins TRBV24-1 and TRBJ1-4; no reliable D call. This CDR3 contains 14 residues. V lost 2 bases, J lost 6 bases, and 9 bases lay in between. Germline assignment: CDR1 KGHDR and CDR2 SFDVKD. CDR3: CATSDSGVDEKLFF. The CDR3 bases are TGTGCCACCAGTGATTCCGGGGTGGATGAAAAACTGTTTTTT.

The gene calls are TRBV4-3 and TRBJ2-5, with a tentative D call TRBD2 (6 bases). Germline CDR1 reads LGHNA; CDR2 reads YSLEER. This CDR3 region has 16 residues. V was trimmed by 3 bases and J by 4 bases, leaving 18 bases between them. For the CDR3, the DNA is TGCGCCAGCAGCCAGGCACACGGGGGAGAGGGAGAGACCCAGTACTTC. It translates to CASSQAHGGEGETQYF.

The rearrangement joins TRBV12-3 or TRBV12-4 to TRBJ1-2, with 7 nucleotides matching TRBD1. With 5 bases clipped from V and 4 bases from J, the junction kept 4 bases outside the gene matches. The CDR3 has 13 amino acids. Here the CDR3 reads CASSPDRFYGYTF. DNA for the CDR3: TGTGCCAGCAGTCCGGACAGGTTCTATGGCTACACCTTC.

The CDR3, as DNA: TGTGCCAGCAGCCAAGATCCGTCTCCGGGGACTCTGGCGTCAGAGACCCAGTACTTC. It yields the protein CASSQDPSPGTLASETQYF. The chain employs TRBV4-2 and TRBJ2-5; tentative D call: TRBD2 (6 bases). CDR1 and CDR2 (germline): LGHNA, YNFKEQ. Trimming took 0 bases from V and 4 from J, leaving 24 bases between them. This CDR3 is built from 19 residues.

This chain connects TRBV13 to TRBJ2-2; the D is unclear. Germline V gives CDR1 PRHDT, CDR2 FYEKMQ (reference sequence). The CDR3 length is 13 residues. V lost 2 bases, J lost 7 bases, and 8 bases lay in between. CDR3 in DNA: TGTGCCAGCAGCTTATGGAGAAGCGGGGAGCTGTTTTTT. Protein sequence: CASSLWRSGELFF.

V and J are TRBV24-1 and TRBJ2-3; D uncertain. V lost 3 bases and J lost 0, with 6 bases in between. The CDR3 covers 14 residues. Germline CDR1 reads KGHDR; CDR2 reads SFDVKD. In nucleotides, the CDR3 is TGTGCCACCAGTGATCCTCTTAGCACAGATACGCAGTATTTT. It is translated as CATSDPLSTDTQYF.

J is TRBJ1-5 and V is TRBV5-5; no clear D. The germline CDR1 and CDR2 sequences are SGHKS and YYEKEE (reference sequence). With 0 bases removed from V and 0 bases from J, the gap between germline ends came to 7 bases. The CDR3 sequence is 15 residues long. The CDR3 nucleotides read TGTGCCAGCAGCTTGGGAACTTATAGCAATCAGCCCCAGCATTTT. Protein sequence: CASSLGTYSNQPQHF.

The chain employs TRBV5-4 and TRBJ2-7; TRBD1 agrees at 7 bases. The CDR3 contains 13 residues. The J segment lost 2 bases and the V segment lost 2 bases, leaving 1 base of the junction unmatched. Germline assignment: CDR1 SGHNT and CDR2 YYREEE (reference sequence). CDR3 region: CASSFDRAYEQYF. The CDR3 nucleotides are TGTGCCAGCAGCTTCGACAGGGCCTACGAGCAGTACTTC.

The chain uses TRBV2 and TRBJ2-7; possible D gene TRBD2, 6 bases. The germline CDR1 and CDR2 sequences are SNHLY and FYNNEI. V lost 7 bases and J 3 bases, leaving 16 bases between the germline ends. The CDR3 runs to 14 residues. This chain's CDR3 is CASMSSGNFYEQYF. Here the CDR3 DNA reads TGTGCCAGCATGAGTAGCGGCAACTTCTACGAGCAGTACTTC.

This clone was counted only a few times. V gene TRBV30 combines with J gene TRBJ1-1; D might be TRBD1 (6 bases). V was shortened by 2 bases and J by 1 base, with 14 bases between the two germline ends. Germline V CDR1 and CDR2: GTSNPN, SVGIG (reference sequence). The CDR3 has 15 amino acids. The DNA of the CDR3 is TGTGCCTGGAGTCAACCCGACAGGAGGAACACTGAAGCTTTCTTT. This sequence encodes CAWSQPDRRNTEAFF.

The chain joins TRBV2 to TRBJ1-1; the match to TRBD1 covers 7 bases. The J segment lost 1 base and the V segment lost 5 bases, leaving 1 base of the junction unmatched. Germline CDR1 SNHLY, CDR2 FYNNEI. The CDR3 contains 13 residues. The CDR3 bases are TGTGCCAGCAGTAGACAGGGGAACACTGAAGCTTTCTTT. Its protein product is CASSRQGNTEAFF.

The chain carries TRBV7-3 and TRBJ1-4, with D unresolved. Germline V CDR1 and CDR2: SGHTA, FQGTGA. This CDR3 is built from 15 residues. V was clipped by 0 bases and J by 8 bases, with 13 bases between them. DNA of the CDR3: TGTGCCAGCAGCTTAACGCGGGCAGCGGGGGAAAAACTGTTTTTT. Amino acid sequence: CASSLTRAAGEKLFF.

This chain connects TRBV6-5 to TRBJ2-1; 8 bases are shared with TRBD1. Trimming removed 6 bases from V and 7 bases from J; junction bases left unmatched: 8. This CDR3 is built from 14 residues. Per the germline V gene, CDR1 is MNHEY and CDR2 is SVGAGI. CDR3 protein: CASSTPRGLNEQFF. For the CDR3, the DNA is TGTGCCAGCAGCACTCCCAGGGGGCTGAATGAGCAGTTCTTC.

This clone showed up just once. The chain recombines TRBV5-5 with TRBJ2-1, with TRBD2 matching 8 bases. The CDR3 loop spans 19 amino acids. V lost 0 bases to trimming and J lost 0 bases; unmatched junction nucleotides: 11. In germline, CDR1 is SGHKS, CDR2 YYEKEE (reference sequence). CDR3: CASSLEVNSGIGSYNEQFF. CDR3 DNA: TGTGCCAGCAGCTTGGAAGTGAATAGCGGGATAGGCTCCTACAATGAGCAGTTCTTC.

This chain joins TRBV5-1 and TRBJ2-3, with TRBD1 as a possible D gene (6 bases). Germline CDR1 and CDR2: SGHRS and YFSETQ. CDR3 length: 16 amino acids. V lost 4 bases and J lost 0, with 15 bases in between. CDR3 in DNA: TGCGCCAGCAGCCCGGACGGACAGAGTAGCACAGATACGCAGTATTTT. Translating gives CASSPDGQSSTDTQYF. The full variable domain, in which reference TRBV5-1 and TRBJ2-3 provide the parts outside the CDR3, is KAGVTQTPRYLIKTRGQQVTLSCSPISGHRSVSWYQQTPGQGLQFLFEYFSETQRNKGNFPGRFSGRQFSNSRSEMNVSTLELGDSALYLCASSPDGQSSTDTQYFGPGTRLTVL.

The CDR3 DNA reads as TGTGCCAGCAGCTACGTACAGGGACCCAACATTCAGTACTTC. Its translation is CASSYVQGPNIQYF. V is TRBV5-4 and J is TRBJ2-4; D may be TRBD1 (6 bases). The CDR3 contains 14 residues. V lost 3 bases and J 7 bases, leaving 14 bases between the germline ends. Per the germline V gene, CDR1 is SGHNT and CDR2 is YYREEE (reference sequence).

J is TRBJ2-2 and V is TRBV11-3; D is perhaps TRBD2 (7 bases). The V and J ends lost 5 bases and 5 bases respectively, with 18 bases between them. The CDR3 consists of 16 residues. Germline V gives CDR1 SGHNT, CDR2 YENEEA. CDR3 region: CASSPQGTAGTGELFF. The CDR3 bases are TGTGCCAGCAGCCCACAGGGCACAGCGGGGACCGGGGAGCTGTTTTTT. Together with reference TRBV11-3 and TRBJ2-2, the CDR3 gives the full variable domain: EAGVVQSPRYKIIEKKQPVAFWCNPISGHNTLYWYLQNLGQGPELLIRYENEEAVDDSQLPKDRFSAERLKGVDSTLKIQPAELGDSAVYLCASSPQGTAGTGELFFGEGSRLTVL.

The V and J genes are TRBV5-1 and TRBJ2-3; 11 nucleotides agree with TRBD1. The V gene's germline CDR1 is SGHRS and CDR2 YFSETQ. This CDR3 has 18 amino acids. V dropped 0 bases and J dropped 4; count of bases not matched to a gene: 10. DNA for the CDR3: TGCGCCAGCAGCTTGGGAGTCCTGGGACAGGGGGTTTCAGATACGCAGTATTTT. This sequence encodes CASSLGVLGQGVSDTQYF.

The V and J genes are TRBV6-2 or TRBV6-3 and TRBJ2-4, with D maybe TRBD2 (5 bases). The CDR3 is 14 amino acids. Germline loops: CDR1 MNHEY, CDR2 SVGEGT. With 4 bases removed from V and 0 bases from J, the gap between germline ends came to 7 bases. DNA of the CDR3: TGTGCCAGCAGTTGGACTGCAGCCAAAAACATTCAGTACTTC. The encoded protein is CASSWTAAKNIQYF.

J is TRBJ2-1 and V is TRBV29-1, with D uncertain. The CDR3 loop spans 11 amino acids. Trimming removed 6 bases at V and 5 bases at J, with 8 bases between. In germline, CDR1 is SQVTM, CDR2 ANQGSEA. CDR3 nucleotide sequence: TGCAGCGTAGCTGAAGACAATGAGCAGTTCTTC. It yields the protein CSVAEDNEQFF.

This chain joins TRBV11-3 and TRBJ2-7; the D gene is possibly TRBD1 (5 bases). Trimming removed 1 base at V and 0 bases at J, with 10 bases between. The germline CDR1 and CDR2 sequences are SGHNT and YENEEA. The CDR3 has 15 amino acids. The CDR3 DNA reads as TGTGCCAGCAGCTTAGGGGGCCCGAACTCCTACGAGCAGTACTTC. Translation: CASSLGGPNSYEQYF.